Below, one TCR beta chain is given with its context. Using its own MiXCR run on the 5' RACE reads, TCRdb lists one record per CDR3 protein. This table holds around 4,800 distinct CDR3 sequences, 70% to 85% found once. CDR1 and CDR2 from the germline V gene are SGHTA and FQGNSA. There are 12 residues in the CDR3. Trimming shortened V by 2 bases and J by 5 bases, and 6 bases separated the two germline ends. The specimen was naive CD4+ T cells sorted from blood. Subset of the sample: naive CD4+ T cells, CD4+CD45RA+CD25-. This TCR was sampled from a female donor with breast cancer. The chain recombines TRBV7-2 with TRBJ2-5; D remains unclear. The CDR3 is CASSLFFETQYF. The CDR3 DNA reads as TGTGCCAGCAGCTTATTCTTCGAGACCCAGTACTTC.